These T cell receptor beta chains were read from a single sample in a study of vaccination effects on CD4 cells after COVID-19. The repertoire was sequenced with immunoSEQ multiplex PCR; TCRdb's copy has only in-frame clones and lacks some. The sample gives 30,000 to 45,000 clones, around 70% of which show up once; 22% is in the top ten. These receptors are not linked to any known antigen. Sequencing was performed on CD4+ T cells from PBMCs cultured with SARS-CoV-2 spike peptides, taken before COVID-19 vaccination. These receptors all stem from a human donor who received a COVID-19 vaccine. CDR3s include the opening cysteine and the closing phenylalanine or tryptophan. D genes are given only for firm matches. Size values are once, few and many counts, or a class for expanded clones, and some rows have none.

d_call: .; j_call: TRBJ2-5; clone_size: .; cdr3_length: 14; v_call: TRBV28; cdr3_aa: CASSSPGLQETQYF; cdr3_nt: TGTGCCAGCAGTTCCCCGGGCCTCCAAGAGACCCAGTACTTC
d_call: .; j_call: TRBJ1-1; clone_size: .; cdr3_length: 15; v_call: TRBV4-1; cdr3_aa: CASSQGRASPTEAFF; cdr3_nt: TGCGCCAGCAGCCAAGGTAGAGCTTCCCCCACTGAAGCTTTCTTT
d_call: .; j_call: TRBJ1-1; clone_size: .; cdr3_length: 12; v_call: TRBV5-6; cdr3_aa: CASSSAGADTFF; cdr3_nt: TGTGCCAGCAGCTCGGCGGGGGCAGATACTTTCTTT
d_call: .; j_call: TRBJ2-3; clone_size: .; cdr3_length: 14; v_call: TRBV5-4; cdr3_aa: CASSLATDTDTQYF; cdr3_nt: TGTGCCAGCAGCTTGGCAACAGACACAGATACGCAGTATTTT
d_call: TRBD2; j_call: TRBJ2-1; clone_size: .; cdr3_length: 13; v_call: TRBV30; cdr3_aa: CAWTSGAYNEQFF; cdr3_nt: TGTGCCTGGACAAGCGGGGCCTACAATGAGCAGTTCTTC
d_call: .; j_call: TRBJ1-2; clone_size: .; cdr3_length: 14; v_call: TRBV7-2; cdr3_aa: CASSTRQTPYGYTF; cdr3_nt: TGTGCCAGCAGCACCCGACAGACTCCTTATGGCTACACCTTC
d_call: .; j_call: TRBJ1-5; clone_size: .; cdr3_length: 18; v_call: TRBV28; cdr3_aa: CASSSVAGRYDSNQPQHF; cdr3_nt: TGTGCCAGCAGTTCGGTTGCAGGACGGTACGATAGCAATCAGCCCCAGCATTTT
d_call: TRBD1; j_call: TRBJ1-1; clone_size: .; cdr3_length: 18; v_call: TRBV4-1; cdr3_aa: CASSQFFRRGFGGTEAFF; cdr3_nt: TGCGCCAGCAGCCAATTCTTCCGCAGGGGGTTTGGTGGCACTGAAGCTTTCTTT
d_call: .; j_call: TRBJ1-1; clone_size: .; cdr3_length: 13; v_call: TRBV2; cdr3_aa: CASCRTANTEAFF; cdr3_nt: TGTGCCAGCTGTCGGACAGCTAACACTGAAGCTTTCTTT
d_call: .; j_call: TRBJ1-1; clone_size: few; cdr3_length: 14; v_call: TRBV6-2/TRBV6-3; cdr3_aa: CASSYYPGNTEAFF; cdr3_nt: TGTGCCAGCAGTTATTATCCCGGAAACACTGAAGCTTTCTTT
d_call: .; j_call: TRBJ2-7; clone_size: .; cdr3_length: 14; v_call: TRBV7-2; cdr3_aa: CASSLDPGSYEQYF; cdr3_nt: TGTGCCAGCAGCTTAGATCCGGGCTCCTACGAGCAGTACTTC
d_call: .; j_call: TRBJ2-1; clone_size: .; cdr3_length: 13; v_call: TRBV2; cdr3_aa: CASSENPYNEQFF; cdr3_nt: TGTGCCAGCAGTGAAAATCCGTACAATGAGCAGTTCTTC
d_call: .; j_call: TRBJ1-2; clone_size: .; cdr3_length: 14; v_call: TRBV6-5; cdr3_aa: CASSYSGRSYGYTF; cdr3_nt: TGTGCCAGCAGTTACTCTGGCAGGAGCTATGGCTACACCTTC
d_call: .; j_call: TRBJ2-3; clone_size: few; cdr3_length: 11; v_call: TRBV6-6; cdr3_aa: CASSYKATQYF; cdr3_nt: TGTGCCAGCAGTTACAAGGCTACGCAGTATTTT
d_call: TRBD1; j_call: TRBJ1-1; clone_size: .; cdr3_length: 13; v_call: TRBV11-2; cdr3_aa: CASSLYRGTEAFF; cdr3_nt: TGTGCCAGCAGCTTGTACAGGGGAACTGAAGCTTTCTTT
d_call: TRBD1; j_call: TRBJ2-3; clone_size: .; cdr3_length: 14; v_call: TRBV5-6; cdr3_aa: CASSNRGQGDTQYF; cdr3_nt: TGTGCCAGCAGCAACAGGGGGCAGGGAGATACGCAGTATTTT
d_call: TRBD2; j_call: TRBJ2-1; clone_size: .; cdr3_length: 15; v_call: TRBV7-6; cdr3_aa: CASSPGGLAINEQFF; cdr3_nt: TGTGCCAGCAGCCCGGGGGGACTAGCTATCAATGAGCAGTTCTTC
d_call: .; j_call: TRBJ2-6; clone_size: .; cdr3_length: 15; v_call: TRBV5-1; cdr3_aa: CASSLGSSGANVLTF; cdr3_nt: TGCGCCAGCAGCTTGGGTAGCTCTGGGGCCAACGTCCTGACTTTC
d_call: TRBD1; j_call: TRBJ1-1; clone_size: .; cdr3_length: 14; v_call: TRBV18; cdr3_aa: CASSSGTENTEAFF; cdr3_nt: TGTGCCAGCTCGAGCGGGACAGAGAACACTGAAGCTTTCTTT
d_call: .; j_call: TRBJ2-2; clone_size: .; cdr3_length: 14; v_call: TRBV2; cdr3_aa: CASRQLPATGELFF; cdr3_nt: TGTGCCAGCAGACAACTACCAGCAACCGGGGAGCTGTTTTTT
d_call: .; j_call: TRBJ1-6; clone_size: .; cdr3_length: 13; v_call: TRBV5-1; cdr3_aa: CASSLGGNSPLHF; cdr3_nt: TGCGCCAGCAGCCTAGGGGGGAATTCACCCCTCCACTTT
d_call: .; j_call: TRBJ1-2; clone_size: .; cdr3_length: 14; v_call: TRBV28; cdr3_aa: CASSLPGPNYGYTF; cdr3_nt: TGTGCCAGCAGTTTACCAGGCCCTAACTATGGCTACACCTTC
d_call: .; j_call: TRBJ1-2; clone_size: .; cdr3_length: 13; v_call: TRBV12-3/TRBV12-4; cdr3_aa: CASSSYEGGGYTF; cdr3_nt: TGTGCCAGCAGTTCCTATGAGGGGGGCGGCTACACCTTC
d_call: TRBD1; j_call: TRBJ2-7; clone_size: .; cdr3_length: 13; v_call: TRBV30; cdr3_aa: CAWRHNRGLEQYF; cdr3_nt: TGTGCCTGGAGGCACAACAGGGGGCTCGAGCAGTACTTC
d_call: .; j_call: TRBJ2-1; clone_size: .; cdr3_length: 10; v_call: TRBV20-1; cdr3_aa: CSARMREQFF; cdr3_nt: TGCAGTGCTAGAATGCGTGAGCAGTTCTTC
d_call: TRBD1; j_call: TRBJ1-1; clone_size: .; cdr3_length: 15; v_call: TRBV5-1; cdr3_aa: CASSLADRGQTEAFF; cdr3_nt: TGCGCCAGCAGCTTGGCTGACAGGGGGCAAACTGAAGCTTTCTTT
d_call: .; j_call: TRBJ2-7; clone_size: .; cdr3_length: 17; v_call: TRBV18; cdr3_aa: CASSPLDTTLSPYEQYF; cdr3_nt: TGTGCCAGCTCACCACTTGACACGACTCTGAGCCCGTACGAGCAGTACTTC
d_call: .; j_call: TRBJ2-1; clone_size: few; cdr3_length: 15; v_call: TRBV6-6; cdr3_aa: CASTKGRVNYNEQFF; cdr3_nt: TGTGCCAGCACCAAGGGGCGGGTTAACTACAATGAGCAGTTCTTC
d_call: TRBD1; j_call: TRBJ1-5; clone_size: .; cdr3_length: 14; v_call: TRBV19; cdr3_aa: CASSGGQGNQPQHF; cdr3_nt: TGTGCCAGTAGTGGGGGACAGGGGAATCAGCCCCAGCATTTT
d_call: .; j_call: TRBJ2-5; clone_size: few; cdr3_length: 16; v_call: TRBV2; cdr3_aa: CASSEAGGLSGETQYF; cdr3_nt: TGTGCCAGCAGTGAAGCGGGGGGTCTAAGCGGAGAGACCCAGTACTTC
d_call: .; j_call: TRBJ1-2; clone_size: .; cdr3_length: 17; v_call: TRBV5-4; cdr3_aa: CASSSGGKTYRSGGYTF; cdr3_nt: TGTGCCAGCAGCTCGGGGGGCAAGACCTACCGATCGGGAGGCTACACCTTC
d_call: .; j_call: TRBJ1-4; clone_size: once; cdr3_length: 14; v_call: TRBV5-1; cdr3_aa: CASSPNHGGGKLFF; cdr3_nt: TGCGCCAGCAGCCCTAACCACGGGGGAGGGAAACTGTTTTTT
d_call: .; j_call: TRBJ1-1; clone_size: few; cdr3_length: 11; v_call: TRBV28; cdr3_aa: CASRTPREAFF; cdr3_nt: TGTGCCAGCAGAACCCCACGGGAAGCTTTCTTT
d_call: TRBD1; j_call: TRBJ1-5; clone_size: few; cdr3_length: 12; v_call: TRBV28; cdr3_aa: CASLGPPGQPSF; cdr3_nt: TGTGCCAGCCTAGGCCCTCCGGGACAGCCAAGTTTT
d_call: .; j_call: TRBJ2-5; clone_size: .; cdr3_length: 14; v_call: TRBV3-1/TRBV3-2; cdr3_aa: CASSPRGLEGTQYF; cdr3_nt: TGTGCCAGCAGCCCGCGGGGCCTCGAGGGGACCCAGTACTTC
d_call: .; j_call: TRBJ2-5; clone_size: .; cdr3_length: 15; v_call: TRBV7-3; cdr3_aa: CASSLRGQGWETQYF; cdr3_nt: TGTGCCAGCAGCTTAAGGGGGCAGGGCTGGGAGACCCAGTACTTC
d_call: .; j_call: TRBJ1-2; clone_size: .; cdr3_length: 15; v_call: TRBV4-2; cdr3_aa: CASSQEYRRASGYTF; cdr3_nt: TGTGCCAGCAGCCAAGAATACCGCAGGGCGTCTGGCTACACCTTC
d_call: .; j_call: TRBJ2-7; clone_size: .; cdr3_length: 15; v_call: TRBV28; cdr3_aa: CASSSHSVPTSEQYF; cdr3_nt: TGTGCCAGCAGTTCCCACTCAGTTCCTACCTCCGAGCAGTACTTC
d_call: .; j_call: TRBJ1-2; clone_size: few; cdr3_length: 13; v_call: TRBV19; cdr3_aa: CASIGKLNYGYTF; cdr3_nt: TGTGCCAGTATAGGAAAGCTCAACTATGGCTACACCTTC
d_call: TRBD1; j_call: TRBJ1-4; clone_size: few; cdr3_length: 16; v_call: TRBV4-2; cdr3_aa: CASSRGQGISSEKLFF; cdr3_nt: TGTGCCAGCAGCCGCGGACAGGGGATAAGTAGTGAAAAACTGTTTTTT
d_call: .; j_call: TRBJ2-1; clone_size: .; cdr3_length: 16; v_call: TRBV25-1; cdr3_aa: CASSEFGDTEGNEQFF; cdr3_nt: TGTGCCAGCAGTGAATTTGGGGACACTGAGGGCAATGAGCAGTTCTTC
d_call: .; j_call: TRBJ1-3; clone_size: .; cdr3_length: 12; v_call: TRBV5-1; cdr3_aa: CASTGAGNTIYF; cdr3_nt: TGCGCCAGCACCGGTGCTGGAAACACCATATATTTT
d_call: .; j_call: TRBJ2-1; clone_size: .; cdr3_length: 17; v_call: TRBV11-2; cdr3_aa: CASSQVARRTVRNEQFF; cdr3_nt: TGTGCCAGCAGCCAAGTCGCCCGCCGGACAGTCCGCAATGAGCAGTTCTTC
d_call: .; j_call: TRBJ1-1; clone_size: .; cdr3_length: 17; v_call: TRBV19; cdr3_aa: CASSITFATAMNTEAFF; cdr3_nt: TGTGCCAGTAGTATAACATTTGCGACAGCCATGAACACTGAAGCTTTCTTT
d_call: .; j_call: TRBJ1-3; clone_size: .; cdr3_length: 16; v_call: TRBV18; cdr3_aa: CASSPGQLLGGNTIYF; cdr3_nt: TGTGCCAGCTCACCAGGCCAGTTATTAGGAGGCAACACCATATATTTT
d_call: .; j_call: TRBJ2-7; clone_size: .; cdr3_length: 15; v_call: TRBV28; cdr3_aa: CASSPLVRPHYEQYF; cdr3_nt: TGTGCCAGCAGTCCCCTAGTCAGGCCCCACTACGAGCAGTACTTC
d_call: .; j_call: TRBJ2-2; clone_size: .; cdr3_length: 15; v_call: TRBV18; cdr3_aa: CASSMNGHNTGELFF; cdr3_nt: TGTGCCAGCTCCATGAACGGACACAACACCGGGGAGCTGTTTTTT
d_call: .; j_call: TRBJ1-2; clone_size: few; cdr3_length: 12; v_call: TRBV18; cdr3_aa: CASSHNNYGYTF; cdr3_nt: TGTGCCAGCTCACACAATAACTATGGCTACACCTTC
d_call: .; j_call: TRBJ2-7; clone_size: once; cdr3_length: 12; v_call: TRBV2; cdr3_aa: CASSAIVYEQYF; cdr3_nt: TGTGCCAGCAGTGCAATAGTCTACGAGCAGTACTTC
d_call: TRBD1; j_call: TRBJ1-4; clone_size: few; cdr3_length: 14; v_call: TRBV5-1; cdr3_aa: CASSLGQGAEKLFF; cdr3_nt: TGCGCCAGCAGCTTGGGACAGGGGGCTGAAAAACTGTTTTTT
d_call: .; j_call: TRBJ1-4; clone_size: .; cdr3_length: 15; v_call: TRBV10-3; cdr3_aa: CAISESEVPNEKLFF; cdr3_nt: TGTGCCATCAGTGAGTCGGAGGTCCCTAATGAAAAACTGTTTTTT
d_call: .; j_call: TRBJ1-5; clone_size: few; cdr3_length: 17; v_call: TRBV5-6; cdr3_aa: CASSFYGGANGNQPQHF; cdr3_nt: TGTGCCAGCAGCTTTTATGGGGGGGCGAACGGCAATCAGCCCCAGCATTTT
d_call: TRBD1; j_call: TRBJ1-6; clone_size: .; cdr3_length: 16; v_call: TRBV27; cdr3_aa: CASSFDRGGTNSPLHF; cdr3_nt: TGTGCCAGCAGTTTCGACAGGGGTGGGACTAATTCACCCCTCCACTTT
d_call: TRBD1; j_call: TRBJ1-2; clone_size: .; cdr3_length: 14; v_call: TRBV25-1; cdr3_aa: CASRSGRGAYGYTF; cdr3_nt: TGTGCCAGCAGGAGTGGCAGGGGGGCCTATGGCTACACCTTC
d_call: .; j_call: TRBJ2-5; clone_size: .; cdr3_length: 15; v_call: TRBV15; cdr3_aa: CATSRAPGLVETQYF; cdr3_nt: TGTGCCACCAGCAGGGCTCCTGGACTTGTGGAGACCCAGTACTTC
d_call: TRBD2; j_call: TRBJ2-1; clone_size: .; cdr3_length: 16; v_call: TRBV4-1; cdr3_aa: CASSQDRTSGANEQFF; cdr3_nt: TGCGCCAGCAGCCAAGATCGGACTAGCGGGGCCAATGAGCAGTTCTTC
d_call: .; j_call: TRBJ2-5; clone_size: .; cdr3_length: 15; v_call: TRBV6-5; cdr3_aa: CATSDPGSGKETQYF; cdr3_nt: TGTGCCACCTCTGACCCGGGTAGCGGCAAAGAGACCCAGTACTTC
d_call: .; j_call: TRBJ1-2; clone_size: .; cdr3_length: 12; v_call: TRBV12-3/TRBV12-4; cdr3_aa: CASRGDGYGYTF; cdr3_nt: TGTGCCAGCAGGGGGGACGGGTATGGCTACACCTTC
d_call: TRBD1; j_call: TRBJ2-7; clone_size: .; cdr3_length: 15; v_call: TRBV18; cdr3_aa: CASSPQGTGLYEQYF; cdr3_nt: TGTGCCAGCTCACCACAGGGGACAGGGTTATACGAGCAGTACTTC